The TCR beta chain described here comes from a study of blood T cells in healthy people across ages. Per the germline V gene, CDR1 is SNHLY and CDR2 is FYNNEI. V was cut by 6 bases and J by 5 bases, with 11 bases left in between. The CDR3 totals 14 residues. Study-wide results and limits: The study regarded diversity estimates from one million T cells as underestimates.

Combining a sample-barcoded 5' primer with a J-beta primer mix, a second PCR ran for about 7 to 12 cycles. TCRdb called the 5' RACE reads again in MiXCR, with one record for every CDR3 protein. Of hundreds of thousands of distinct CDR3 sequences listed, 35% to 45% were seen once; the top ten hold less than 25%. On this clonotype itself: Antigen specificity is unknown.

This chain connects TRBV2 to TRBJ1-6; unclear D gene. Sequencing was carried out using blood. The sequence derives from a woman in her sixties or seventies in good health. The CDR3 loop is CASRRTPDNSPLHF. In DNA form, the CDR3 reads TGTGCCAGCAGACGGACGCCGGATAATTCACCCCTCCACTTT.